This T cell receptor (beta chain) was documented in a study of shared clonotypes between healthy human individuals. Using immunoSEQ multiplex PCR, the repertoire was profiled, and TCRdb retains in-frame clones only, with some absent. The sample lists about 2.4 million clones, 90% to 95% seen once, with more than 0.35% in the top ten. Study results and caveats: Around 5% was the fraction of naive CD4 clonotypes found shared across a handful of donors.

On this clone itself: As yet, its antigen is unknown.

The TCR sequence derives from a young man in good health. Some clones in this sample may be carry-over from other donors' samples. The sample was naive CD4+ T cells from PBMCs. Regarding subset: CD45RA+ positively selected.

The CDR3 sequence: CASSQGGGSGANVLTF. In DNA, the CDR3 is TGCGCCAGCAGCCAGGGTGGGGGATCCGGGGCCAACGTCCTGACTTTC. The rearrangement uses TRBV5-1 and TRBJ2-6; D possibly uses TRBD1 or TRBD2 (5 bases each). Per germline, CDR1 SGHRS and CDR2 YFSETQ. This CDR3 region has 16 residues. Trimming cost V 4 bases and J 4 bases, with 15 bases left between them.